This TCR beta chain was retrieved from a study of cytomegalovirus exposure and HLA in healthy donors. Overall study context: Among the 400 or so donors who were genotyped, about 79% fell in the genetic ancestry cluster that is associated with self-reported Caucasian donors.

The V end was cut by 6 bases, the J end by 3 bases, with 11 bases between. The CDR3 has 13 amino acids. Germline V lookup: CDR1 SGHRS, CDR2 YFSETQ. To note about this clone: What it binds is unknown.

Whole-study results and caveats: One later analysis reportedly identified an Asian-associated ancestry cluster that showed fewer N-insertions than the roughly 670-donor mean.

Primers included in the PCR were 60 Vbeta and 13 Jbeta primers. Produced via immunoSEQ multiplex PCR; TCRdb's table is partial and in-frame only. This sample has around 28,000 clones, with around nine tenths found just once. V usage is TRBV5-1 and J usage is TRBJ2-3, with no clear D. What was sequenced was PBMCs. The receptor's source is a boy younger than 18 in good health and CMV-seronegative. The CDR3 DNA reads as TGCGCCAGCATGGCTGGCTGGACAGATACGCAGTATTTT. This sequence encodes CASMAGWTDTQYF. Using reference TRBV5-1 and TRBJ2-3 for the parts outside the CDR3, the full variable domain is KAGVTQTPRYLIKTRGQQVTLSCSPISGHRSVSWYQQTPGQGLQFLFEYFSETQRNKGNFPGRFSGRQFSNSRSEMNVSTLELGDSALYLCASMAGWTDTQYFGPGTRLTVL.